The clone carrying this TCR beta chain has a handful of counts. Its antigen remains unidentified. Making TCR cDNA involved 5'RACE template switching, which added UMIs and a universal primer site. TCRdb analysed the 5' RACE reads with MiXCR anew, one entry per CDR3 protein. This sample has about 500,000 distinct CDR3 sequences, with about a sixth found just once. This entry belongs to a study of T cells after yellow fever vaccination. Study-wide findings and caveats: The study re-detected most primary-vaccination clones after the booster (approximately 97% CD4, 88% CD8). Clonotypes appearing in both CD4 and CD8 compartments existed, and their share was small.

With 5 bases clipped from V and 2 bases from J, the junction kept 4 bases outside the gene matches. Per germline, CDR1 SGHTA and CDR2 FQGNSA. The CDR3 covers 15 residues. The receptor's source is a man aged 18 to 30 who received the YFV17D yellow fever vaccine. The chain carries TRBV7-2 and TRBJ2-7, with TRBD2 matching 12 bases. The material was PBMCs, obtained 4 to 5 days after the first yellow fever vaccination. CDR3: CASSPTSGGPYEQYF. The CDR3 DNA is TGTGCCAGCAGCCCCACTAGCGGGGGGCCCTACGAGCAGTACTTC.